This TCR beta chain emerged from a study of shared clonotypes between healthy human individuals. This table comes from immunoSEQ multiplex PCR, and its TCRdb copy is limited to in-frame clones, with some not included. Among 2,500,000 or so clones, around 90% were seen once, and the ten largest hold 0.11% to 0.15%. V shed 0 bases and J shed 2 bases, with 8 bases lying between them. The CDR3 has 16 amino acids. Germline CDR1 KGHSH, CDR2 LQKENI. Sequenced sample: naive CD4+ T cells sorted from blood. Specified subset: CD45RA+ positively selected. The rearrangement joins TRBV18 to TRBJ2-6; D unresolved. This TCR came from a man between 18 and 29 years old in good health. The CDR3 region has the DNA TGTGCCAGCTCACCACCGGGGAAAGCTGGGGCCAACGTCCTGACTTTC. This translates into CASSPPGKAGANVLTF. Combining the CDR3 with reference TRBV18 and TRBJ2-6 gives the whole variable domain NAGVMQNPRHLVRRRGQEARLRCSPMKGHSHVYWYRQLPEEGLKFMVYLQKENIIDESGMPKERFSAEFPKEGPSILRIQQVVRGDSAAYFCASSPPGKAGANVLTFGAGSRLTVL.